The sequence of this T cell receptor beta chain was determined in a study of blood T cell repertoires in COVID-19. Study-level information: COVID-19 samples, acute and convalescent, were from the United States, Italy and Spain. Sample material is recorded as cDNA or gDNA derived from T cells, B-cell-depleted T cells, or PBMCs.

This table comes from immunoSEQ multiplex PCR, and its TCRdb copy is limited to in-frame clones, with some not included. The data show over 300,000 clones, approximately 85% seen once. Across 24 US areas, participants ranged in age from about 18 to 90 years. Participants were placed into cohorts based on the clinical history they reported. Trimming took off 10 bases at V and 0 bases at J, with 9 bases between the two ends. This CDR3 has 12 residues. Germline V gene sequence: CDR1 MNHNY, CDR2 SVGAGI (reference sequence). The genes are TRBV6-6 and TRBJ1-1; D gene unclear. The sample was PBMCs or T cells enriched from blood (not recorded which). The receptor comes from a man aged 25 to 45 who had recovered from COVID-19. CDR3 in amino acids: CATRRLNTEAFF. DNA for the CDR3: TGTGCCACCAGACGGTTGAACACTGAAGCTTTCTTT.